This T cell receptor (beta chain) was recovered during a study of blood T cell repertoires in COVID-19. Per the germline V gene, CDR1 is LGHNA and CDR2 is YNFKEQ. V shed 0 bases and J 6 bases; nucleotides not matched to a gene: 5. The CDR3 is 16 amino acids. In the study's own analysis: The authors estimated nucleated cell counts from reference gene primer amplification. Method: immunoSEQ multiplex PCR; TCRdb's copy keeps in-frame clones and lacks some. That table supplies the V and J calls and clone size; D and trimming were determined from the DNA. The sample has 180,000 or so clones, 80% to 90% seen once.

Sequencing used peripheral blood. J is TRBJ2-1 and V is TRBV4-2; the match to TRBD2 covers 10 bases. The clonotype originates from a woman at least 80 years old with COVID-19, enrolled during active disease. This chain's CDR3 is CASSQEAGGPRNEQFF. Here the CDR3 DNA reads TGTGCCAGCAGCCAAGAAGCGGGAGGGCCACGCAATGAGCAGTTCTTC.